The 5 T cell receptor beta chains below were found in one sample sequenced in a study of shared T cell receptors in the human thymus. Assay: immunoSEQ multiplex PCR; the TCRdb copy retains only in-frame clones and omits some. The sample records under 700,000 clones, around three quarters being singletons. These data were also reused for a study on human thymus T cells.

The material sequenced was thymocytes. The source is a boy in the first two years of life with a congenital heart defect.

The sample holds a few counts of this clone. The gene calls are TRBV2 and TRBJ2-7, with a tentative D call TRBD1 (6 bases). This CDR3 comprises 16 residues. Germline V gene lookup returns CDR1 SNHLY and CDR2 FYNNEI. Trimming left V 3 bases short and J 3 bases short, with 18 bases between. As DNA, the CDR3 is TGTGCCAGCAGTGATAGACGACAGGTCCCTCACTACGAGCAGTACTTC. It is translated as CASSDRRQVPHYEQYF.

The chain links TRBV5-1 to TRBJ2-1, with 11 bases lining up with TRBD2. The CDR3 runs to 15 residues. Per the germline V gene, CDR1 is SGHRS and CDR2 is YFSETQ. With 4 bases clipped from V and 5 bases from J, the junction kept 5 bases outside the gene matches. This chain's CDR3 is CASSQGLAEDNEQFF. The DNA of the CDR3 is TGCGCCAGCAGCCAGGGACTAGCGGAAGACAATGAGCAGTTCTTC.

The CDR3 bases are TGTGCCTTCCGGGGACAAACCGCTACAGATACGCAGTATTTT. Protein: CAFRGQTATDTQYF. The rearrangement uses TRBV30 and TRBJ2-3, with D possibly matching TRBD1 (6 bases). Germline values: CDR1 GTSNPN, CDR2 SVGIG (reference sequence). The CDR3 contains 14 residues. The V end lost 7 bases, the J end lost 3 bases, and 17 bases lay between the germline ends.

The chain is built from TRBV10-3 and TRBJ2-2; maybe TRBD1 (5 bases). Per the germline V gene, CDR1 is ENHRY and CDR2 is SYGVKD. The CDR3 consists of 16 residues. The V gene lost 0 bases and the J gene lost 3 bases, with 11 bases spanning the gap. CDR3 sequence reads: CAISESPGLYTGELFF. The CDR3 bases are TGTGCCATCAGTGAGTCCCCAGGGCTCTACACCGGGGAGCTGTTTTTT.

V and J are TRBV19 and TRBJ2-7, with 7 bases aligning to TRBD2. The CDR3 consists of 13 residues. Germline trimming cut 9 bases from V and 3 bases from J; bases unmatched to any gene: 8. CDR1 LNHDA and CDR2 SQIVND come from the germline V gene (reference sequence). The CDR3 loop is CASSAGLDYEQYF. The CDR3 DNA sequence: TGTGCCAGCTCAGCGGGACTCGACTACGAGCAGTACTTC.